This T cell receptor beta chain was captured in a study of T cell responses to AZD1222 COVID-19 vaccine. V was pared by 1 base and J by 9 bases, with 5 bases of the junction left unmatched. There are 13 residues in the CDR3. In germline, CDR1 is SGHNT, CDR2 YENEEA. This table comes from immunoSEQ multiplex PCR, and its TCRdb copy is limited to in-frame clones, with some not included. Altogether 140,000 to 150,000 clones are present, 85% to 90% being singletons, with the ten largest covering about 1.5%. This chain joins TRBV11-3 and TRBJ1-1, with TRBD1 matching 7 bases. The sequence was collected from an adult in good health. The source was peripheral blood, collected on day 0 of AZD1222 vaccination. The CDR3 here is CASSLGNRGQAFF. The CDR3 DNA reads TGTGCCAGCAGCTTAGGAAACAGGGGCCAAGCTTTCTTT.